Sequencing of this T cell receptor (beta chain) was carried out in a study of CD8+CD57+ T cells in acquired aplastic anemia. Study as a whole: Quantities of DNA derived from sorted CD4+ and CD8+ cells averaged roughly 3 ug.

Whole-study results and caveats: Patients and controls were found to share 25 to 30 CD8+ CDR3 sequences. Controls did not differ significantly from patients in CD8+ Simpson's diversity.

Trimming took 0 bases from V and 0 from J, leaving 6 bases between them. Germline values: CDR1 LGHDT, CDR2 YNNKEL (reference sequence). This CDR3 region has 14 residues. It was genomic DNA that served as the template for profiling TCR beta VDJ and CDR3. TCRdb redid the calling of the reads with MiXCR, one entry per CDR3 protein. Among fewer than 200,000 distinct CDR3 sequences listed, approximately 48% were seen once. Individuals selected for sequencing had exhibited CD8+CD57+ cell expansion on flow cytometry. The cohort consisted entirely of patients having severe acquired aplastic anemia. A remark on this clonotype: The target antigen is unknown. A much larger clonotype is one base distant, so this may be a read error. The CDR3 does not close with the conserved phenylalanine or tryptophan, likely indicating a read error.

V gene TRBV3-1 combines with J gene TRBJ2-7, with D uncertain. Source material: sorted CD4+, CD8+, or CD8+CD57+ T cells (not recorded which) from PBMCs. The clonotype comes from a human donor with aplastic anemia. In DNA, the CDR3 is TGTGCCAGCAGCCAAGAGATGAGCTCCTACGAGCAGTACTCC. It codes for CASSQEMSSYEQYS.